The clone carrying this T cell receptor (beta chain) appeared a few times. These data are taken from a study of T cell changes during pregnancy in multiple sclerosis. The CDR3 contains 13 residues. CDR1 is MDHEN, CDR2 SYDVKM, per germline. Trimming took off 6 bases at V and 8 bases at J, with 16 bases between the two ends. The assay was immunoSEQ multiplex PCR, and TCRdb's table has in-frame clones only and misses some. The sample has over 10,000 clones, roughly 90% seen once. This receptor was identified in a female donor with multiple sclerosis, enrolled in a pregnancy study. The specimen comprised CD8+ T cells from peripheral blood mononuclear cells, sampled in the first trimester of pregnancy. V and J are TRBV28 and TRBJ1-2; D gene uncertain. DNA of the CDR3: TGTGCCAGCAGCCCAACAGTCCCCTGGGGCTACACCTTC. This encodes CASSPTVPWGYTF.